Detailed here is one TCR beta chain. Its matching antigen is unknown. The sample belongs to a study of STAT3 mutations in large granular lymphocyte leukemia. The study's findings and limits: At least one immunodominant TCR beta clonotype appeared in every T-cell large granular lymphocyte leukemia patient.

CDR1 is SGHRS, CDR2 YFSETQ, per germline. V trimming: 1 base; J trimming: 10 bases; junction bases outside the gene matches: 8. This CDR3 spans 15 amino acids. Sequencing was performed with immunoSEQ multiplex PCR; in TCRdb, only in-frame clones are kept and a portion is missing. This table holds tens of thousands of clones, roughly 81% found once. The source of this sequence is a human donor with T large granular lymphocyte leukemia. Some clones in this sample may be carry-over from other donors' samples. The specimen sequenced was PBMCs. V is TRBV5-1 and J is TRBJ2-2; 9 bases fit TRBD2. The CDR3 spells CASSLSSGDQAELFF. Here the CDR3 DNA reads TGCGCCAGCAGCTTGTCTAGCGGGGACCAAGCGGAGCTGTTTTTT. The whole variable domain, remainder taken from reference TRBV5-1 and TRBJ2-2, is KAGVTQTPRYLIKTRGQQVTLSCSPISGHRSVSWYQQTPGQGLQFLFEYFSETQRNKGNFPGRFSGRQFSNSRSEMNVSTLELGDSALYLCASSLSSGDQAELFFGEGSRLTVL.